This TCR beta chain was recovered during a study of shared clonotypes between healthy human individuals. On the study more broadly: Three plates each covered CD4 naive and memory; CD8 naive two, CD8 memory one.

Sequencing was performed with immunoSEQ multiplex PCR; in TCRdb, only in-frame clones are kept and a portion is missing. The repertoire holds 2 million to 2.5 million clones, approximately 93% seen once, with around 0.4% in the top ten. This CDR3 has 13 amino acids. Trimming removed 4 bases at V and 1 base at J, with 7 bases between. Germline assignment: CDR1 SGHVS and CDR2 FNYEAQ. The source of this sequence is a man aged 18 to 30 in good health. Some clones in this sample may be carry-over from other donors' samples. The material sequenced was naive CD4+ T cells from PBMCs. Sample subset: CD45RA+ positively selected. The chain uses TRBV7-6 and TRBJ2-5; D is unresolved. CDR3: CASSSGRQETQYF. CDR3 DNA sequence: TGTGCCAGCAGCTCCGGGCGCCAAGAGACCCAGTACTTC.